One and the same sample provided the 22 T cell receptor beta chains below, sequenced in a study of shared clonotypes between healthy human individuals. Sequenced by immunoSEQ multiplex PCR; TCRdb stores in-frame clones only, minus some. Among about 1 million clones listed, about 70% were seen once. The sample consisted of memory CD4+ T cells sorted from blood. Subset of the sample: CD45RA-negative fraction. The receptors here all came from a man aged 18-30 years in good health.

This clone has a single count. The chain links TRBV4-1 to TRBJ2-4; 14 positions match TRBD2. The CDR3 extends over 22 amino acids. Germline CDR1 reads MGHRA; CDR2 reads YSYEKL. After removal of 0 bases from V and 8 bases from J, the junction contained 21 bases not matched to a gene. For the CDR3, the DNA is TGCGCCAGCAGCCAAGATCTGGGGACCTTGGGACTAGCGGGAGACCGTAGGGACATTCAGTACTTC. Amino acids: CASSQDLGTLGLAGDRRDIQYF.

As regards this clone: Other DNA sequences in the sample encode the same CDR3. This rearrangement joins TRBV18 to TRBJ2-5; D remains ambiguous. Germline assignment: CDR1 KGHSH and CDR2 LQKENI. The CDR3 contains 12 residues. The V gene lost 3 bases and the J gene lost 1 base, with 3 bases spanning the gap. DNA of the CDR3: TGTGCCAGCTCACCCCGCCAAGAGACCCAGTACTTC. Protein sequence: CASSPRQETQYF.

The chain links TRBV18 to TRBJ1-2, with D perhaps matching TRBD1 (6 bases). Germline V gene lookup returns CDR1 KGHSH and CDR2 LQKENI. Trimming took 6 bases from V and 2 from J, leaving 10 bases between them. The CDR3 is 13 residues long. CDR3: CASSNRENYGYTF. CDR3 DNA: TGTGCCAGCTCGAACAGGGAAAACTATGGCTACACCTTC.

V usage is TRBV30 and J usage is TRBJ2-5; D is possibly TRBD1 or TRBD2 (5 bases each). The CDR3 is made up of 12 amino acids. Germline V gene lookup returns CDR1 GTSNPN and CDR2 SVGIG (reference sequence). Trimming cost V 2 bases and J 4 bases, with 8 bases left between them. In nucleotides, the CDR3 is TGTGCCTGGAGTCCGAGGGGAGAGACCCAGTACTTC. This gives the protein CAWSPRGETQYF.

DNA of the CDR3: TGTGCCAGCAGTGATCCCTACAGCCTCTCTAGCAATCAGCCCCAGCATTTT. Translated, it gives CASSDPYSLSSNQPQHF. The chain combines TRBV2 with TRBJ1-5; D gene uncertain. This CDR3 has 17 amino acids. Germline values: CDR1 SNHLY, CDR2 FYNNEI. V was shortened by 3 bases and J by 0 bases, with 15 bases between the two germline ends. The full variable domain, rest sourced from reference TRBV2 and TRBJ1-5, is EPEVTQTPSHQVTQMGQEVILRCVPISNHLYFYWYRQILGQKVEFLVSFYNNEISEKSEIFDDQFSVERPDGSNFTLKIRSTKLEDSAMYFCASSDPYSLSSNQPQHFGDGTRLSIL.

This clone has a handful of counts. The chain is built from TRBV2 and TRBJ1-5; unclear D gene. Germline CDR1 SNHLY, CDR2 FYNNEI. V was trimmed by 4 bases and J by 7 bases, leaving 8 bases between them. The CDR3 runs to 12 residues. The CDR3 is CASSAPGQPQHF. The CDR3 DNA follows: TGTGCCAGCAGTGCTCCGGGGCAGCCCCAGCATTTT.

This chain's CDR3 is CASNQGLGYNSPLHF. The CDR3 bases are TGTGCCAGCAATCAGGGGCTCGGCTATAATTCACCCCTCCACTTT. This chain links TRBV2 with TRBJ1-6; a possible D gene is TRBD1 (6 bases). The germline CDR1 and CDR2 sequences are SNHLY and FYNNEI. Trimming cost V 7 bases and J 3 bases, with 13 bases left between them. This CDR3 has 15 residues. Variable domain in full (rest from reference TRBV2 and TRBJ1-6): EPEVTQTPSHQVTQMGQEVILRCVPISNHLYFYWYRQILGQKVEFLVSFYNNEISEKSEIFDDQFSVERPDGSNFTLKIRSTKLEDSAMYFCASNQGLGYNSPLHFGNGTRLTVT.

The rearrangement joins TRBV9 to TRBJ2-7, with D unclear. Germline V CDR1 and CDR2: SGDLS, YYNGEE. With 4 bases removed from V and 3 bases from J, the gap between germline ends came to 8 bases. The CDR3 loop spans 12 amino acids. DNA for the CDR3: TGTGCCAGCAGCCCCGATAGCTACGAGCAGTACTTC. This sequence encodes CASSPDSYEQYF.

The chain recombines TRBV19 with TRBJ1-3, with D unresolved. The V end lost 5 bases, the J end lost 3 bases, and 8 bases lay between the germline ends. This CDR3 is built from 13 residues. Per germline, CDR1 LNHDA and CDR2 SQIVND (reference sequence). The CDR3 protein is CASSPGFGNTIYF. As DNA, the CDR3 is TGTGCCAGTAGTCCGGGTTTTGGAAACACCATATATTTT.

This clone was found many times. The chain couples TRBV6-1 to TRBJ1-2; maybe TRBD1 (5 bases). CDR1 MNHNS and CDR2 SASEGT come from the germline V gene. The V gene lost 6 bases and the J gene lost 6 bases, with 8 bases spanning the gap. This CDR3 is 11 amino acids long. The CDR3, as DNA: TGTGCCAGCAGCATCAGGGATGGCTACACCTTC. It codes for CASSIRDGYTF.

This chain links TRBV19 with TRBJ2-1; 8 bases align to TRBD1. Trimming at V came to 1 base and at J to 3 bases, leaving 5 bases not matched to a gene. The CDR3 spans 16 residues. Germline V CDR1 and CDR2: LNHDA, SQIVND (reference sequence). The CDR3 loop reads CASSIAGTGGYNEQFF. The CDR3 DNA reads TGTGCCAGTAGTATAGCTGGGACAGGAGGCTACAATGAGCAGTTCTTC.

Only a few counts were recorded for this clone. The chain uses TRBV18 and TRBJ2-1; TRBD2 matches at 7 bases. Germline-derived CDR1 and CDR2 are KGHSH and LQKENI. With 2 bases clipped from V and 9 bases from J, the junction kept 13 bases outside the gene matches. CDR3 length: 16 amino acids. CDR3 loop: CASSPTAAAGVGEQFF. CDR3 DNA sequence: TGTGCCAGCTCACCAACGGCAGCCGCGGGGGTAGGTGAGCAGTTCTTC.

The chain couples TRBV5-1 to TRBJ1-2; D might be TRBD1 (5 bases). This CDR3 contains 14 residues. The V gene's germline CDR1 is SGHRS and CDR2 YFSETQ. V lost 0 bases and J 6 bases, leaving 12 bases between the germline ends. The CDR3 here is CASSLAPGDHGYTF. The CDR3 DNA is TGCGCCAGCAGCTTGGCGCCTGGGGACCATGGCTACACCTTC.

This clone was counted only a few times. The chain employs TRBV7-8 and TRBJ1-1; 8 nucleotides line up with TRBD1. CDR3 length equals 15 residues. Germline CDR1 reads SGHVS; CDR2 reads FQNEAQ. V was pared by 3 bases and J by 5 bases, with 8 bases of the junction left unmatched. CDR3 loop: CASSFGQGRGTEAFF. CDR3 nucleotide sequence: TGTGCCAGCAGCTTCGGACAGGGCCGAGGGACTGAAGCTTTCTTT.

The genes are TRBV30 and TRBJ2-1; no reliable D call. Trimming pared 4 bases from V and 8 bases from J, leaving 18 bases between. The CDR3 covers 14 residues. Looked up from germline, CDR1 is GTSNPN and CDR2 is SVGIG (reference sequence). CDR3 DNA: TGTGCCTGGACACTGGGATTTACGGGCGATGAGCAGTTCTTC. Protein: CAWTLGFTGDEQFF.

About this clone: Other DNA sequences within the sample encode an identical CDR3. This chain connects TRBV6-5 to TRBJ1-2, with TRBD1 matching 8 bases. This CDR3 spans 14 amino acids. V dropped 5 bases and J dropped 4; count of bases not matched to a gene: 6. The germline V gene has CDR1 MNHEY and CDR2 SVGAGI. Here the CDR3 reads CASSTGQGAYGYTF. The CDR3 region has the DNA TGTGCCAGCAGTACTGGACAGGGAGCCTATGGCTACACCTTC.

The V gene is TRBV15, the J gene TRBJ2-1; 8 bases line up with TRBD1. In germline, CDR1 is LNHNV, CDR2 YYDKDF (reference sequence). This CDR3 contains 15 residues. V trimming: 9 bases; J trimming: 8 bases; junction bases outside the gene matches: 15. CDR3 protein: CATVTDRAPYHEQFF. The DNA for the CDR3 is TGTGCCACGGTTACGGACAGGGCACCTTACCATGAGCAGTTCTTC.

V and J are TRBV30 and TRBJ1-1; TRBD1 agrees at 12 bases. The V segment lost 3 bases and the J segment 6 bases; nucleotides outside the gene matches: 8. The germline gives CDR1 GTSNPN, CDR2 SVGIG (reference sequence). This CDR3 is 15 amino acids long. CDR3 DNA sequence: TGTGCCTGGAGGGCGTGGGGACAGGGGGCCTCTGAAGCTTTCTTT. This encodes CAWRAWGQGASEAFF.

The chain combines TRBV5-1 with TRBJ1-5; no definite D call. CDR3 length: 14 residues. V dropped 4 bases and J dropped 7 bases, with 15 bases sitting between them. The germline CDR1 and CDR2 sequences are SGHRS and YFSETQ. This CDR3 is CASSMDPTGQPQHF. The CDR3 nucleotides are TGCGCCAGCAGCATGGACCCAACGGGACAGCCCCAGCATTTT.

The genes are TRBV7-2 and TRBJ2-5, with unresolved D. Trimming removed 4 bases from V and 4 bases from J, with 10 bases in between. This CDR3 spans 13 amino acids. From germline, CDR1 is SGHTA and CDR2 FQGNSA. CDR3 sequence: CASSYHPLETQYF. The DNA for the CDR3 is TGTGCCAGCAGCTACCACCCCTTAGAGACCCAGTACTTC.

In regard to this clone: A much larger clone lies a single base off, so this may be a read error. This sample also contains other DNA sequences that code for the same CDR3. The chain joins TRBV28 to TRBJ2-4; no firm D call. CDR1 and CDR2 from the germline V gene are MDHEN and SYDVKM. Trimming took 3 bases from V and 1 from J, leaving 1 base between them. The CDR3 runs to 12 residues. Written as DNA, the CDR3 is TGTGCCAGCAGTTTGGCCAAAAACATTCAGTACTTC. It yields the protein CASSLAKNIQYF.

In its sample, this clone was seen a few times. V gene TRBV9 combines with J gene TRBJ2-6, with 9 positions matching TRBD1. With V trimmed by 3 bases and J by 2 bases, 3 bases remained unmatched. The CDR3 is made up of 16 amino acids. Looked up from germline, CDR1 is SGDLS and CDR2 is YYNGEE. CDR3 sequence (DNA): TGTGCCAGCAGCGATCGGACAGGGGCTGGGGCCAACGTCCTGACTTTC. It specifies CASSDRTGAGANVLTF.